The 20 T cell receptor beta chains below all came from one sample that was sequenced in a study of blood T cell repertoires in COVID-19. This table comes from immunoSEQ multiplex PCR, and its TCRdb copy is limited to in-frame clones, with some not included. The data contain about 240,000 clones, about four fifths of them seen just once; the ten biggest clones take up roughly 9.6%. Sequenced input: peripheral blood. Source of these receptors: an elderly woman with acute or convalescent COVID-19.

This clone was detected once. The chain employs TRBV5-8 and TRBJ1-5; 8 bases line up with TRBD1. The CDR3 is made up of 15 amino acids. The junction had 6 bases not matched to a gene; V was cut back by 1 base and J by 6 bases. CDR1 is SGHTS, CDR2 YDEGEE, per germline. The CDR3: CASSLFGQGAQPQHF. CDR3 DNA sequence: TGTGCCAGCAGCTTGTTCGGCCAGGGGGCTCAGCCCCAGCATTTT.

In this sample, this clone turned up once. The J gene is TRBJ1-1, the V gene TRBV6-1, with D unresolved. CDR1 and CDR2 from the germline V gene are MNHNS and SASEGT. V was cut by 0 bases and J by 8 bases, with 13 bases left in between. The length of the CDR3 is 14 residues. CDR3 in DNA: TGTGCCAGCAGTGAAGCGAGGAGGAAGGGAGAAGCTTTCTTT. Translation: CASSEARRKGEAFF.

Only one count was recorded for this clone. The J gene is TRBJ2-7, the V gene TRBV7-8; D not certain. Germline lookup yields CDR1 SGHVS and CDR2 FQNEAQ. CDR3 length equals 17 residues. V was pared by 1 base and J by 4 bases, with 20 bases between. CDR3 sequence (DNA): TGTGCCAGCAGCTTAGAAAGAAAACCAACAACGTTATACGAGCAGTACTTC. It encodes CASSLERKPTTLYEQYF. Supplemented by reference TRBV7-8 and TRBJ2-7, the full variable domain reads GAGVSQSPRYKVAKRGQDVALRCDPISGHVSLFWYQQALGQGPEFLTYFQNEAQLDKSGLPSDRFFAERPEGSVSTLKIQRTQQEDSAVYLCASSLERKPTTLYEQYFGPGTRLTVT.

The chain couples TRBV6-5 to TRBJ2-3; 8 nucleotides match TRBD1. Germline V gives CDR1 MNHEY, CDR2 SVGAGI. V was pared by 5 bases and J by 0 bases, with 4 bases of the junction left unmatched. The CDR3 extends over 15 amino acids. CDR3 region: CASSQTGGSTDTQYF. CDR3 nucleotides: TGTGCCAGCAGTCAAACAGGGGGGAGCACAGATACGCAGTATTTT.

This chain joins TRBV11-2 and TRBJ2-2; D possibly corresponds to TRBD2 (6 bases). CDR1 and CDR2 from the germline V gene are SGHAT and FQNNGV. This CDR3 is 16 amino acids long. The ends were cut back, 5 bases at V and 5 bases at J, with 18 bases in the middle. The CDR3 nucleotides read TGTGCCAGCAGCCCCCTAGGCGCGGGGCGGACCGGGGAGCTGTTTTTT. Translation gives CASSPLGAGRTGELFF.

The V gene is TRBV13, the J gene TRBJ1-6; 10 bases are a match to TRBD1. This CDR3 spans 18 amino acids. Trimming removed 5 bases from V and 0 bases from J; junction bases left unmatched: 7. Germline CDR1 is PRHDT and CDR2 is FYEKMQ (reference sequence). The CDR3 DNA reads as TGTGCCAGCAGCATCGACAGGGGGCGCGGCTCCTATAATTCACCCCTCCACTTT. Translating it yields CASSIDRGRGSYNSPLHF.

The chain combines TRBV3-1 (or the pseudogene TRBV3-2) with TRBJ1-6; 7 nucleotides line up with TRBD1. CDR3 length equals 16 residues. Germline CDR1 LGHDT, CDR2 YNNKEL (reference sequence). V lost 3 bases and J lost 7; bases outside the gene matches: 9. CDR3 amino acids: CASSHGKGAGNSPLHF. In DNA form, the CDR3 reads TGTGCCAGCAGCCACGGAAAGGGGGCTGGGAATTCACCCCTCCACTTT.

This chain joins TRBV28 and TRBJ1-1; 12 positions agree with TRBD1. The V segment lost 2 bases and the J segment 6 bases; nucleotides outside the gene matches: 1. This CDR3 comprises 14 residues. Germline V CDR1 and CDR2: MDHEN, SYDVKM. CDR3 in DNA: TGTGCCAGCAGTTTAGGGACAGGGGGCTCTGAAGCTTTCTTT. Translation gives CASSLGTGGSEAFF.

V usage is TRBV6-2 or TRBV6-3 and J usage is TRBJ2-1; weak D call: TRBD1 (6 bases). The CDR3 extends over 14 amino acids. Germline V gene lookup returns CDR1 MNHEY and CDR2 SVGEGT. V lost 4 bases and J lost 10, with 17 bases in between. CDR3 sequence reads: CASSSQYQGWEQFF. The CDR3 DNA follows: TGTGCCAGCAGTTCTCAGTATCAGGGGTGGGAGCAGTTCTTC.

J is TRBJ1-4 and V is TRBV2; D call uncertain. Between the trimmed V and J ends, which lost 1 base and 7 bases, there was a span of 13 bases. The length of the CDR3 is 15 residues. Germline values: CDR1 SNHLY, CDR2 FYNNEI. CDR3 bases: TGTGCCAGCAGTGAAGGGGAGGGAGAGTTTGAAAAACTGTTTTTT. Amino acid sequence: CASSEGEGEFEKLFF.

As regards this clone: This sample also contains other DNA sequences that code for the same CDR3. The chain combines TRBV19 with TRBJ2-5; TRBD1 might be the D (6 bases). CDR3 length: 14 residues. CDR1 and CDR2 (germline): LNHDA, SQIVND (reference sequence). Trimming stripped 1 base from V and 1 base from J, with 7 bases between. Written as DNA, the CDR3 is TGTGCCAGTAGTATAGGAGGGGGCCAAGAGACCCAGTACTTC. This gives the protein CASSIGGGQETQYF.

This sequence joins TRBV12-3 or TRBV12-4 and TRBJ2-1; D may be TRBD2 (5 bases). The CDR3 sequence is 13 residues long. The germline V and J ends were trimmed by 7 bases and 5 bases, with 12 bases remaining between them. The CDR3 bases are TGTGCCAGCATCGAAAGCGGTAACAATGAGCAGTTCTTC. Translation: CASIESGNNEQFF.

In regard to this clone: Other DNA sequences in this sample translate to the same CDR3. The V call is TRBV5-1, the J call TRBJ2-2; 7 bases are a match to TRBD1. This CDR3 is 14 amino acids long. Losses at the gene ends were 3 bases for V and 4 bases for J; bases not matched to a gene: 3. Looked up from germline, CDR1 is SGHRS and CDR2 is YFSETQ. As DNA, the CDR3 is TGCGCCAGCAGCTACGACAGGGCCACCGGGGAGCTGTTTTTT. Protein sequence: CASSYDRATGELFF.

This sequence joins TRBV9 and TRBJ2-7; 7 bases are shared with TRBD1. The length of the CDR3 is 15 residues. CDR1 and CDR2 from the germline V gene are SGDLS and YYNGEE. With V trimmed by 0 bases and J by 6 bases, 9 bases remained unmatched. The CDR3 bases are TGTGCCAGCAGCGTAGAGGGACAGAGAAGTACCGAGCAGTACTTC. It yields the protein CASSVEGQRSTEQYF.

The rearrangement uses TRBV20-1 and TRBJ1-5; D gene ambiguous. Trimming pared 3 bases from V and 5 bases from J, leaving 14 bases between. The germline V gene has CDR1 DFQATT and CDR2 SNEGSKA (reference sequence). The CDR3 is made up of 14 amino acids. The CDR3 sequence: CSASVTRRDQPQHF. The CDR3 DNA reads as TGCAGTGCTAGTGTTACCCGACGGGATCAGCCCCAGCATTTT.

In its sample, this clone was seen once. The V call is TRBV15, the J call TRBJ1-4; the D is unclear. The ends were cut back, 3 bases at V and 3 bases at J, with 14 bases in the middle. The germline gives CDR1 LNHNV, CDR2 YYDKDF (reference sequence). The CDR3 extends over 16 amino acids. The CDR3 DNA sequence: TGTGCCACCAGCAGCACCTTGGCGGGATCTAATGAAAAACTGTTTTTT. Residues: CATSSTLAGSNEKLFF.

The rearrangement uses TRBV5-1 and TRBJ1-4; 9 positions match TRBD1. CDR1 SGHRS and CDR2 YFSETQ come from the germline V gene. Trimming took 4 bases from V and 8 from J; bases not matched to a gene: 12. There are 16 residues in the CDR3. CDR3 protein: CASSAGPGQGGEKLFF. The CDR3, as DNA: TGCGCCAGCAGCGCCGGTCCGGGACAGGGTGGGGAAAAACTGTTTTTT.

This sequence joins TRBV18 and TRBJ1-3; TRBD1 aligns across 7 bases. Germline V gives CDR1 KGHSH, CDR2 LQKENI. This CDR3 comprises 14 residues. V was pared by 5 bases and J by 4 bases, with 5 bases of the junction left unmatched. The CDR3 region is CASSSTGQGNTIYF. The CDR3 coding sequence is TGTGCCAGCTCATCTACGGGACAGGGAAACACCATATATTTT.

V is TRBV7-9 and J is TRBJ1-2, with a possible D match to TRBD1 (5 bases). The V gene lost 3 bases and the J gene lost 1 base, with 9 bases spanning the gap. The CDR3 is made up of 14 amino acids. CDR1 is SEHNR and CDR2 is FQNEAQ in the germline V gene (reference sequence). The CDR3 DNA follows: TGTGCCAGCAGCTTGGGGGGGTATAACTATGGCTACACCTTC. This encodes CASSLGGYNYGYTF.

This clone has just a few counts. J is TRBJ1-2 and V is TRBV27; D unclear. CDR1 and CDR2 from the germline V gene are MNHEY and SMNVEV (reference sequence). The CDR3 is made up of 14 amino acids. V was trimmed by 2 bases and J by 4 bases, leaving 11 bases between them. The CDR3, as DNA: TGTGCCAGCAGTTTACGCCGGGAGGCCTATGGCTACACCTTC. Translation: CASSLRREAYGYTF.